The rows below give T cell receptor beta chains drawn from one sample of a study of T cells after yellow fever vaccination. TCRdb reanalysed the 5' RACE reads using MiXCR and keeps one entry per CDR3 protein. The repertoire holds about 300,000 distinct CDR3 sequences, with about 10% as singletons. The sample here was CD4+ T cells sorted from PBMCs, taken 5 days after the yellow fever booster vaccination. All receptors come from a man between 18 and 35 years old who received the YFV17D yellow fever vaccine. The CDR3 runs from the conserved cysteine through the conserved F or W. Fields, in order: V gene, J gene, clone size, D gene, CDR3 protein, CDR3 DNA. The D gene is left open where the match is weak. Some rows mark clone size as missing; the rest say once, few, many or name a class of expanded clone.

v_gene: TRBV12-3/TRBV12-4
j_gene: TRBJ2-1
abundance: few
d_gene: .
CDR3aa: CASSSPSSEQFF
CDR3nt: TGTGCCAGCAGTTCCCCTAGCAGTGAGCAGTTCTTC

v_gene: TRBV4-1
j_gene: TRBJ1-5
abundance: .
d_gene: .
CDR3aa: CATQGFRDSNQPQHF
CDR3nt: TGCGCCACTCAGGGCTTTCGAGATAGCAATCAGCCCCAGCATTTT

v_gene: TRBV7-9
j_gene: TRBJ1-3
abundance: many
d_gene: .
CDR3aa: CASSLVGGSGNTIYF
CDR3nt: TGTGCCAGCAGCTTAGTTGGGGGTTCTGGAAACACCATATATTTT

v_gene: TRBV4-2
j_gene: TRBJ2-7
abundance: few
d_gene: .
CDR3aa: CASSQDVPYEQYF
CDR3nt: TGTGCCAGCAGCCAAGATGTACCCTACGAGCAGTACTTC

v_gene: TRBV18
j_gene: TRBJ2-7
abundance: many
d_gene: TRBD1
CDR3aa: CASSPTGQGGYEQYF
CDR3nt: TGTGCCAGCTCACCAACGGGACAGGGGGGCTACGAGCAGTACTTC

v_gene: TRBV28
j_gene: TRBJ2-1
abundance: .
d_gene: .
CDR3aa: CASSFLSSLFF
CDR3nt: TGTGCCAGCAGTTTCCTGTCCTCATTATTCTTC

v_gene: TRBV28
j_gene: TRBJ2-3
abundance: few
d_gene: .
CDR3aa: CASSSSQGGGTDTQYF
CDR3nt: TGTGCCAGCAGTTCTTCCCAGGGGGGCGGGACAGATACGCAGTATTTT

v_gene: TRBV23-1
j_gene: TRBJ2-2
abundance: few
d_gene: TRBD1
CDR3aa: CASSQLRGSGELFF
CDR3nt: TGCGCCAGCAGTCAACTCAGGGGGTCCGGGGAGCTGTTTTTT

v_gene: TRBV5-1
j_gene: TRBJ2-2
abundance: many
d_gene: TRBD1
CDR3aa: CASRRGTGANTGELFF
CDR3nt: TGCGCCAGCAGACGCGGGACAGGGGCGAACACCGGGGAGCTGTTTTTT

v_gene: TRBV3-1
j_gene: TRBJ1-1
abundance: few
d_gene: TRBD1
CDR3aa: CASSGQGVNTEAFF
CDR3nt: TGTGCCAGCAGCGGGCAGGGGGTGAACACTGAAGCTTTCTTT

v_gene: TRBV5-4
j_gene: TRBJ1-5
abundance: few
d_gene: .
CDR3aa: CASSFQGRQPQHF
CDR3nt: TGTGCCAGCAGCTTTCAGGGGAGGCAGCCCCAGCATTTT